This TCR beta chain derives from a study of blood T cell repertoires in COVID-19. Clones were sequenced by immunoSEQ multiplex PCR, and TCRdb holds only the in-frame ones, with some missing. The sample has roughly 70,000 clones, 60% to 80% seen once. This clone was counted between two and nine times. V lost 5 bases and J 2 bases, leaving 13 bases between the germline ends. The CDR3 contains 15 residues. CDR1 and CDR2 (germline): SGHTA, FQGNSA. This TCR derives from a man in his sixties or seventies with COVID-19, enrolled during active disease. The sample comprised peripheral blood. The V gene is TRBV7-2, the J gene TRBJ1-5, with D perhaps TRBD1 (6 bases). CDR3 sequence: CASSKMSGGNQPQHF. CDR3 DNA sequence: TGTGCCAGCAGCAAGATGTCAGGGGGCAATCAGCCCCAGCATTTT. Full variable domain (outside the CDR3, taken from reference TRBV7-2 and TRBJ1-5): GAGVSQSPSNKVTEKGKDVELRCDPISGHTALYWYRQSLGQGLEFLIYFQGNSAPDKSGLPSDRFSAERTGGSVSTLTIQRTQQEDSAVYLCASSKMSGGNQPQHFGDGTRLSIL.